Below, 32 T cell receptor beta chains from the same sample are listed, as sequenced in a study of T cell responses to AZD1222 COVID-19 vaccine. Method: immunoSEQ multiplex PCR; TCRdb's copy keeps in-frame clones and lacks some. The repertoire holds approximately 110,000 clones, with more than 80% as singletons. The material sequenced was peripheral blood, taken 28 days after the second AZD1222 dose. The receptor set was obtained from an adult who received the AZD1222 COVID-19 vaccine.

The gene calls are TRBV4-2 and TRBJ2-1; TRBD2 matches 13 bases. This CDR3 is 17 amino acids long. V shed 2 bases, J shed 4 bases, and the junction held 5 bases outside the gene matches. Germline V gene sequence: CDR1 LGHNA, CDR2 YNFKEQ. Here the CDR3 DNA reads TGTGCCAGCAGCCAACGACTAGCGGGGGGCAGATACAATGAGCAGTTCTTC. This encodes CASSQRLAGGRYNEQFF.

This clone was recorded once. The chain is built from TRBV5-8 and TRBJ1-6; no definite D call. The V gene lost 1 base and the J gene lost 8 bases, with 7 bases spanning the gap. This CDR3 comprises 13 residues. Germline-derived CDR1 and CDR2 are SGHTS and YDEGEE. Here the CDR3 reads CASSLSVDSPLHF. The CDR3 nucleotides read TGTGCCAGCAGCTTGTCGGTTGATTCACCCCTCCACTTT.

This chain joins TRBV5-6 and TRBJ1-4; a weak D match, TRBD1 (5 bases). Germline CDR1 reads SGHDT; CDR2 reads YYEEEE. V was shortened by 4 bases and J by 7 bases, with 17 bases between the two germline ends. This CDR3 spans 15 amino acids. CDR3 sequence (DNA): TGTGCCAGCAGCGACACCGGGACTGGGGGTGAAAAACTGTTTTTT. As protein: CASSDTGTGGEKLFF.

The chain employs TRBV2 and TRBJ1-5; unclear D gene. The germline CDR1 and CDR2 sequences are SNHLY and FYNNEI. CDR3 length: 14 amino acids. The germline V and J ends were trimmed by 6 bases and 3 bases, with 12 bases remaining between them. The CDR3 loop is CASRPTGINQPQHF. For the CDR3, the DNA is TGTGCCAGCAGACCGACGGGAATCAATCAGCCCCAGCATTTT.

The chain couples TRBV7-2 to TRBJ1-3; 9 bases agree with TRBD1. The CDR3 consists of 17 residues. The V and J ends lost 2 bases and 1 base, in that order; junction bases with no gene match: 6. Germline V lookup: CDR1 SGHTA, CDR2 FQGNSA. The CDR3 region has the DNA TGTGCCAGCAGCTTAATGGGACAGGGAGTATCTGGAAACACCATATATTTT. Translation gives CASSLMGQGVSGNTIYF. Full variable domain (outside the CDR3, taken from reference TRBV7-2 and TRBJ1-3): GAGVSQSPSNKVTEKGKDVELRCDPISGHTALYWYRQSLGQGLEFLIYFQGNSAPDKSGLPSDRFSAERTGGSVSTLTIQRTQQEDSAVYLCASSLMGQGVSGNTIYFGEGSWLTVV.

The rearrangement uses TRBV6-5 and TRBJ2-7; a weak D match, TRBD1 (5 bases). Germline V gene sequence: CDR1 MNHEY, CDR2 SVGAGI. The CDR3 sequence is 12 residues long. V lost 4 bases to trimming and J lost 5 bases, with 9 bases between them. For the CDR3, the DNA is TGTGCCAGCAGTTCCCTCAGGGACGAGCAGTACTTC. Translated, it gives CASSSLRDEQYF.

This sequence joins TRBV11-2 and TRBJ2-7; tentatively, D is TRBD1 (6 bases). Trimming cost V 5 bases and J 2 bases, with 10 bases left between them. Germline CDR1 and CDR2: SGHAT and FQNNGV. This CDR3 spans 13 amino acids. CDR3 in amino acids: CASSPRGAYEQYF. In DNA, the CDR3 is TGTGCCAGCAGCCCCAGGGGTGCCTACGAGCAGTACTTC.

The rearrangement joins TRBV7-9 to TRBJ1-1, with D perhaps TRBD1 (5 bases). This CDR3 has 11 amino acids. The V end was cut by 4 bases, the J end by 8 bases, with 8 bases between. Germline CDR1 is SEHNR and CDR2 is FQNEAQ (reference sequence). The CDR3 nucleotides read TGTGCCAGCAGCTGGAGACAGGAAGCTTTCTTT. It yields the protein CASSWRQEAFF.

The chain has TRBV7-8 and TRBJ1-2; D not resolved. Germline V gene lookup returns CDR1 SGHVS and CDR2 FQNEAQ. This CDR3 has 14 residues. Trimming removed 1 base at V and 8 bases at J, with 14 bases between. CDR3 protein: CASSLVGSSGGYTF. The DNA for the CDR3 is TGTGCCAGCAGCTTAGTTGGATCCTCGGGGGGCTACACCTTC. Full variable domain (rest looked up from reference TRBV7-8 and TRBJ1-2): GAGVSQSPRYKVAKRGQDVALRCDPISGHVSLFWYQQALGQGPEFLTYFQNEAQLDKSGLPSDRFFAERPEGSVSTLKIQRTQQEDSAVYLCASSLVGSSGGYTFGSGTRLTVV.

This chain uses TRBV7-3 with TRBJ1-1; D uncertain. CDR1 and CDR2 (germline): SGHTA, FQGTGA. V was trimmed by 0 bases and J by 8 bases, leaving 10 bases between them. The CDR3 spans 13 residues. The CDR3 protein is CASSLTGPREAFF. The CDR3 DNA is TGTGCCAGCAGCTTAACTGGGCCACGGGAAGCTTTCTTT. The full variable domain, rest sourced from reference TRBV7-3 and TRBJ1-1, is GAGVSQTPSNKVTEKGKYVELRCDPISGHTALYWYRQSLGQGPEFLIYFQGTGAADDSGLPNDRFFAVRPEGSVSTLKIQRTERGDSAVYLCASSLTGPREAFFGQGTRLTVV.

This clone was picked up one time. The chain uses TRBV28 and TRBJ2-3; D remains unclear. The CDR3 sequence is 14 residues long. In germline, CDR1 is MDHEN, CDR2 SYDVKM. Trimming shortened V by 6 bases and J by 0 bases, and 10 bases separated the two germline ends. CDR3 nucleotides: TGTGCCAGCAGAGACTTCTCTAGCACAGATACGCAGTATTTT. Translation gives CASRDFSSTDTQYF.

This chain connects TRBV5-1 to TRBJ2-7; TRBD1 or TRBD2 may be the D gene (5 bases each). Germline V gene sequence: CDR1 SGHRS, CDR2 YFSETQ. The CDR3 totals 15 residues. V dropped 1 base and J dropped 2 bases, with 13 bases sitting between them. For the CDR3, the DNA is TGCGCCAGCAGCTTGCGGGAAGGGGATACCTACGAGCAGTACTTC. It yields the protein CASSLREGDTYEQYF. The complete variable domain, with remaining parts taken from reference TRBV5-1 and TRBJ2-7, reads KAGVTQTPRYLIKTRGQQVTLSCSPISGHRSVSWYQQTPGQGLQFLFEYFSETQRNKGNFPGRFSGRQFSNSRSEMNVSTLELGDSALYLCASSLREGDTYEQYFGPGTRLTVT.

The chain joins TRBV14 to TRBJ1-5; TRBD1 matches at 9 bases. Trimming at V came to 4 bases and at J to 4 bases, leaving 2 bases not matched to a gene. Germline lookup yields CDR1 SGHDN and CDR2 FVKESK. The CDR3 runs 14 residues. The CDR3 nucleotides read TGTGCCAGCAGCCCCGGGACAGGGAATCAGCCCCAGCATTTT. Amino acids: CASSPGTGNQPQHF.

The J gene is TRBJ1-2, the V gene TRBV27; 9 nucleotides line up with TRBD1. Germline V gene sequence: CDR1 MNHEY, CDR2 SMNVEV (reference sequence). CDR3 length: 15 amino acids. V shed 4 bases, J shed 4 bases, and the junction held 7 bases outside the gene matches. The CDR3 sequence is CASSYLQGALYGYTF. CDR3 DNA sequence: TGTGCCAGCAGTTATCTACAGGGGGCACTCTATGGCTACACCTTC.

This chain links TRBV5-6 with TRBJ1-6, with TRBD1 matching over 7 bases. The CDR3 is 16 residues long. Germline CDR1 and CDR2: SGHDT and YYEEEE. Trimming removed 0 bases from V and 8 bases from J; junction bases left unmatched: 8. Written as DNA, the CDR3 is TGTGCCAGCAGCTTGGGTGTTGTCAGGGGGGATTCACCCCTCCACTTT. Amino acid sequence: CASSLGVVRGDSPLHF.

The gene calls are TRBV20-1 and TRBJ1-5, with 10 bases lining up with TRBD1. The CDR3 consists of 14 residues. Per the germline V gene, CDR1 is DFQATT and CDR2 is SNEGSKA (reference sequence). With V trimmed by 3 bases and J by 4 bases, 3 bases remained unmatched. CDR3 coding DNA: TGCAGTGCTAGTAAGGGACAGGGGAATCAGCCCCAGCATTTT. As protein: CSASKGQGNQPQHF.

This clone occurred once. The chain recombines TRBV3-1 (or the pseudogene TRBV3-2) with TRBJ1-2, with TRBD1 as a possible D gene (5 bases). Trimming took off 3 bases at V and 8 bases at J, with 10 bases between the two ends. The germline gives CDR1 LGHDT, CDR2 YNNKEL (reference sequence). The CDR3 has 12 residues. CDR3 sequence reads: CASSQGRGGYTF. The CDR3 nucleotides are TGTGCCAGCAGCCAGGGACGAGGGGGCTACACCTTC.

The rearrangement uses TRBV6-5 and TRBJ2-3; 7 bases align to TRBD2. CDR1 and CDR2 from the germline V gene are MNHEY and SVGAGI. CDR3 size: 14 residues. With V trimmed by 8 bases and J by 4 bases, 9 bases remained unmatched. CDR3 DNA: TGTGCCAGCGGACTAGTCGGACACGCAGATACGCAGTATTTT. Residues: CASGLVGHADTQYF.

The V gene is TRBV21-1, the J gene TRBJ2-5. TRBV21-1 is described as a pseudogene. This CDR3 comprises 10 residues. The CDR3 spells CASIQETQYF. Written as DNA, the CDR3 is TGTGCCAGCATCCAAGAGACCCAGTACTTC.

This CDR3 is CASSDRVHEQYF. CDR3 DNA: TGTGCCAGCAGTGATAGGGTCCACGAGCAGTACTTC. The chain combines TRBV6-1 with TRBJ2-7; no clear D. The ends were cut back, 3 bases at V and 5 bases at J, with 8 bases in the middle. The length of the CDR3 is 12 residues. Germline CDR1 and CDR2: MNHNS and SASEGT.

This chain links TRBV30 with TRBJ1-6; D uncertain. Germline CDR1 and CDR2: GTSNPN and SVGIG (reference sequence). The CDR3 totals 15 residues. The V end lost 3 bases, the J end lost 5 bases, and 14 bases lay between the germline ends. This CDR3 is CAWRGFGSNNSPLHF. In DNA form, the CDR3 reads TGTGCCTGGAGAGGCTTCGGCAGCAATAATTCACCCCTCCACTTT. Together with reference TRBV30 and TRBJ1-6, the CDR3 gives the full variable domain: SQTIHQWPATLVQPVGSPLSLECTVEGTSNPNLYWYRQAAGRGLQLLFYSVGIGQISSEVPQNLSASRPQDRQFILSSKKLLLSDSGFYLCAWRGFGSNNSPLHFGNGTRLTVT.

The genes are TRBV12-5 and TRBJ1-2, with D uncertain. The germline V gene has CDR1 LGHNT and CDR2 FRNRAP. The V gene lost 4 bases and the J gene lost 2 bases, with 8 bases spanning the gap. This CDR3 has 13 residues. CDR3 bases: TGTGCTAGTGGTTCTGACCTCAACTATGGCTACACCTTC. Its protein is CASGSDLNYGYTF.

The rearrangement links TRBV12-3 or TRBV12-4 to TRBJ1-6; TRBD1 matches 8 bases. With V trimmed by 4 bases and J by 12 bases, 2 bases remained unmatched. The CDR3 totals 12 residues. CDR3 sequence (DNA): TGTGCCAGCAGTTCGACAGGGGAACCCCTCCACTTT. It yields the protein CASSSTGEPLHF.

This chain uses TRBV14 with TRBJ2-7; D call uncertain. The germline V gene encodes CDR1 SGHDN and CDR2 FVKESK. Deletions cut 4 bases from V and 4 bases from J, with 17 bases between. The CDR3 totals 15 residues. CDR3 nucleotides: TGTGCCAGCAGCCTCAGAGCCTCCTTTCGGTACGAGCAGTACTTC. The encoded protein is CASSLRASFRYEQYF.

CDR3 region: CATSASGMQETQYF. The CDR3 nucleotides are TGTGCCACCAGTGCCTCGGGGATGCAAGAGACCCAGTACTTC. The rearrangement links TRBV24-1 to TRBJ2-5, with a possible D match to TRBD2 (5 bases). The CDR3 spans 14 residues. V gave up 5 bases and J gave up 2 bases, with 11 bases separating them. Germline loops: CDR1 KGHDR, CDR2 SFDVKD.

The chain recombines TRBV15 with TRBJ2-5, with D possibly being TRBD1 (6 bases). The CDR3 spans 16 residues. Trimming stripped 1 base from V and 5 bases from J, with 17 bases between. Per germline, CDR1 LNHNV and CDR2 YYDKDF (reference sequence). The DNA for the CDR3 is TGTGCCACCAGCAGAGCTACAGGGTCGGCCGTGGAGACCCAGTACTTC. Translated, it gives CATSRATGSAVETQYF.

J is TRBJ2-7 and V is TRBV6-5; 11 bases are shared with TRBD2. With V trimmed by 5 bases and J by 3 bases, 6 bases remained unmatched. The CDR3 loop spans 15 amino acids. CDR1 is MNHEY and CDR2 is SVGAGI in the germline V gene. The CDR3 sequence is CASSLGTSGFYEQYF. DNA for the CDR3: TGTGCCAGCAGTCTAGGGACTAGCGGATTCTACGAGCAGTACTTC.

The V and J genes are TRBV28 and TRBJ1-6; D gene unclear. The CDR3 spans 12 residues. Germline lookup yields CDR1 MDHEN and CDR2 SYDVKM. Deletions cut 7 bases from V and 8 bases from J, with 9 bases between. The CDR3 is CASKALDSPLHF. The CDR3 DNA follows: TGTGCCAGCAAGGCATTAGATTCACCCCTCCACTTT. Variable domain in full (rest from reference TRBV28 and TRBJ1-6): DVKVTQSSRYLVKRTGEKVFLECVQDMDHENMFWYRQDPGLGLRLIYFSYDVKMKEKGDIPEGYSVSREKKERFSLILESASTNQTSMYLCASKALDSPLHFGNGTRLTVT.

The rearrangement links TRBV15 to TRBJ1-5, with D possibly TRBD1 on 5 matching bases. With 2 bases removed from V and 0 bases from J, the gap between germline ends came to 8 bases. CDR1 is LNHNV and CDR2 is YYDKDF in the germline V gene (reference sequence). This CDR3 region has 15 residues. CDR3 DNA: TGTGCCACCAGCAGACAGGGTGGTAGCAATCAGCCCCAGCATTTT. Translated, it gives CATSRQGGSNQPQHF.

The V gene is TRBV5-1, the J gene TRBJ2-1; the D gene is possibly TRBD2 (5 bases). The germline CDR1 and CDR2 sequences are SGHRS and YFSETQ. The CDR3 is 15 residues long. Trimming pared 0 bases from V and 6 bases from J, leaving 13 bases between. The CDR3: CASSLGAKGGNEQFF. The CDR3 DNA reads as TGCGCCAGCAGCTTGGGGGCTAAAGGAGGCAATGAGCAGTTCTTC.

This rearrangement joins TRBV19 to TRBJ2-5; 8 nucleotides align to TRBD2. The CDR3 length is 16 residues. Germline trimming cut 5 bases from V and 5 bases from J; bases unmatched to any gene: 13. Germline CDR1 and CDR2: LNHDA and SQIVND (reference sequence). CDR3: CASSRGGYVFRETQYF. The CDR3 DNA reads TGTGCCAGTAGTCGGGGGGGCTACGTTTTCCGGGAGACCCAGTACTTC.

This chain links TRBV4-1 with TRBJ1-2; D perhaps matches TRBD1 (5 bases). The CDR3 contains 13 residues. Trimming took off 4 bases at V and 4 bases at J, with 10 bases between the two ends. Germline-derived CDR1 and CDR2 are MGHRA and YSYEKL. DNA of the CDR3: TGCGCCAGCAGCCCCAGGGCGCTCTATGGCTACACCTTC. Its protein is CASSPRALYGYTF.